This TCR beta chain was recovered during a study of T-cell reconstitution after alpha-beta-depleted transplantation in children. In this sample, this clonotype turned up a few times. What it binds is not known. Regarding the study as a whole: It was newly produced T cells that mostly accounted for T-cell counts and diversity one year after transplant. Reportedly, alpha-beta T cells present about two months post-transplant originated from several hundred expanded clones of graft origin.

CDR1 is KGHSH and CDR2 is LQKENI in the germline V gene. This CDR3 has 14 residues. V lost 3 bases, J lost 5 bases, and 3 bases stayed unmatched. Construction of the TCRbeta library involved unique molecular identifiers. Via MiXCR, TCRdb re-called the PCR reads, giving one row per CDR3 protein. Altogether 200,000 to 250,000 distinct CDR3 sequences are present, around 8.4% being singletons, with the ten largest covering less than 40%. This clonotype originated in a male patient under 10 years old who had a stem cell transplant for acute myeloid leukemia, so the T cells may come from the graft donor. This material consisted of PBMCs, mostly from graft donor cells, taken 360 days after TCRalphabeta/CD19-depleted stem cell transplant. The chain links TRBV18 to TRBJ2-7; TRBD2 aligns across 11 bases. Here the CDR3 reads CASSPKLAGDEQYF. CDR3 in DNA: TGTGCCAGCTCACCCAAACTAGCGGGAGACGAGCAGTACTTC.